This T cell receptor beta chain emerged from a study of beta chain features in type 1 diabetes. Study information: Analysis included around 100 million sorted cells drawn from all samples. Overall study results and limits: Among type 1 diabetes patients, VDJ junctions had fewer insertions and more deletions. All four CD4+ subsets from Type 1 diabetes patients carried moderately but significantly shorter TCRB CDR3s.

In regard to this clone: Its target is unknown.

As every portion of the isolated RNA was reverse transcribed, the sequencing read expressed TCRB transcripts. Produced via immunoSEQ multiplex PCR; TCRdb's table is partial and in-frame only. The data show around 280,000 clones, with 15% seen just once and less than 0.02% held by the top ten. The TCR was taken from a man between 18 and 29 years old with type 1 diabetes. The sample taken for sequencing was naive CD4+ T cells from blood.

CDR3 in DNA: TGTGCCTGGAGTGTTGGGGCCCTTAGCAATCAGCCCCAGCATTTT. This codes for CAWSVGALSNQPQHF. V and J are TRBV30 and TRBJ1-5; perhaps TRBD1 as D (5 bases). From germline, CDR1 is GTSNPN and CDR2 SVGIG (reference sequence). The length of the CDR3 is 15 residues. V was trimmed by 0 bases and J by 0 bases, leaving 9 bases between them. Full variable domain (rest looked up from reference TRBV30 and TRBJ1-5): SQTIHQWPATLVQPVGSPLSLECTVEGTSNPNLYWYRQAAGRGLQLLFYSVGIGQISSEVPQNLSASRPQDRQFILSSKKLLLSDSGFYLCAWSVGALSNQPQHFGDGTRLSIL.